This T cell receptor (beta chain) was identified in a study of CD8 T cells in Susac syndrome. Remarks on this clonotype: The junction and the germline gene differ at one end; a read error may be behind it.

Reverse transcription of about 0.5 to 1 ug RNA used random hexamers. TCRdb reprocessed the immunoSEQ multiplex PCR reads via MiXCR and lists one record per CDR3 protein. The sample has about 150,000 distinct CDR3 sequences, approximately 95% seen once. Per the germline V gene, CDR1 is SGHTA and CDR2 is FQGNSA. The CDR3 runs to 13 residues. Sequenced: CD4+ T cells from PBMCs. J is TRBJ2-5 and V is TRBV7-2; tentatively, D is TRBD1 or TRBD2 (5 bases each). This sequence originates from a human donor with Susac syndrome. The CDR3 sequence is CVSKRGAQETQYF. CDR3 in DNA: TGTGTCAGCAAAAGGGGAGCCCAAGAGACCCAGTACTTC.